This T cell receptor (beta chain) was documented in a study of blood T cell repertoires in COVID-19. Study at large: The United States, Italy and Spain were the sources of the acute and convalescent COVID-19 samples. In each case, the material was cDNA or gDNA derived from T cells, B-cell-depleted T cells, or PBMCs.

As handled by the study authors: Reference gene primer amplification gave nucleated cell count estimates. Only in-frame clones appear in the TCRdb table, and some are missing; sequencing was by immunoSEQ multiplex PCR. Clonal size and the V and J genes are those of that table, whereas D and trimming came from the DNA. The repertoire includes 100,000 to 150,000 clones, 85% to 90% of them detected once, and 18% sits in the top ten. CDR3 size: 18 residues. Trimming removed 2 bases at V and 3 bases at J, with 22 bases between. The germline V gene encodes CDR1 MGHDK and CDR2 SYGVNS. V gene TRBV25-1 combines with J gene TRBJ2-5; the D gene is possibly TRBD1 (6 bases). The material sequenced was peripheral blood. This receptor was obtained from a man aged 50 or older with active or convalescent COVID-19. The CDR3 sequence: CASSEGGRGGPFKETQYF. In DNA, the CDR3 is TGTGCCAGCAGTGAAGGGGGCAGGGGCGGACCATTTAAAGAGACCCAGTACTTC.